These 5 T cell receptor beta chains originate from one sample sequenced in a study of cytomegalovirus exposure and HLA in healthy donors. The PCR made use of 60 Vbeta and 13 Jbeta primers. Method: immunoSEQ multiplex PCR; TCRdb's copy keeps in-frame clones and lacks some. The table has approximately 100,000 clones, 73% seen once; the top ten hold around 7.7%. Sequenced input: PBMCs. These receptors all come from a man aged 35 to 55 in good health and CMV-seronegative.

The CDR3 is CASSYSRDTGELFF. The DNA of the CDR3 is TGTGCCAGCAGTTACTCGAGGGACACCGGGGAGCTGTTTTTT. The genes are TRBV6-6 and TRBJ2-2; a weak D match, TRBD2 (5 bases). The CDR3 length is 14 residues. V dropped 0 bases and J dropped 3 bases, with 5 bases sitting between them. Per germline, CDR1 MNHNY and CDR2 SVGAGI (reference sequence).

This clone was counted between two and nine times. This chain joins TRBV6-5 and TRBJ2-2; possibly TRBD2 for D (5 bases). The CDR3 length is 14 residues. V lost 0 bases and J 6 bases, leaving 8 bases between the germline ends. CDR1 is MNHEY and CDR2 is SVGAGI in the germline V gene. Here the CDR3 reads CASSYSREPGELFF. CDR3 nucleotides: TGTGCCAGCAGTTACTCGAGGGAACCCGGGGAGCTGTTTTTT.

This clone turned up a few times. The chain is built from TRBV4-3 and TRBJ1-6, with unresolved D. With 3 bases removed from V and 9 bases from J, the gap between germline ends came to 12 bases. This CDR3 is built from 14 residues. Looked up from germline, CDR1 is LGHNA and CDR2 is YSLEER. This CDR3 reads CASSQIRGASPLHF. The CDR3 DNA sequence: TGCGCCAGCAGCCAGATCAGAGGAGCTTCACCCCTCCACTTT.

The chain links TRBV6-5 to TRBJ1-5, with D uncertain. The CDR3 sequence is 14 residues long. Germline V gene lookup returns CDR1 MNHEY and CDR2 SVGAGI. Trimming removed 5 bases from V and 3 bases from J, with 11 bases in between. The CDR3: CASSQGVNNQPQHF. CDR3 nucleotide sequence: TGTGCCAGCAGTCAAGGAGTTAACAATCAGCCCCAGCATTTT.

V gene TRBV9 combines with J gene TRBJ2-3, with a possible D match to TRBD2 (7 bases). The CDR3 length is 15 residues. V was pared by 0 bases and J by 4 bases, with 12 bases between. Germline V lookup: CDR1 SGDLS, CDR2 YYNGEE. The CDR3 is CASSVGGGLPDTQYF. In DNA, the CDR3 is TGTGCCAGCAGCGTAGGGGGGGGGCTACCAGATACGCAGTATTTT.